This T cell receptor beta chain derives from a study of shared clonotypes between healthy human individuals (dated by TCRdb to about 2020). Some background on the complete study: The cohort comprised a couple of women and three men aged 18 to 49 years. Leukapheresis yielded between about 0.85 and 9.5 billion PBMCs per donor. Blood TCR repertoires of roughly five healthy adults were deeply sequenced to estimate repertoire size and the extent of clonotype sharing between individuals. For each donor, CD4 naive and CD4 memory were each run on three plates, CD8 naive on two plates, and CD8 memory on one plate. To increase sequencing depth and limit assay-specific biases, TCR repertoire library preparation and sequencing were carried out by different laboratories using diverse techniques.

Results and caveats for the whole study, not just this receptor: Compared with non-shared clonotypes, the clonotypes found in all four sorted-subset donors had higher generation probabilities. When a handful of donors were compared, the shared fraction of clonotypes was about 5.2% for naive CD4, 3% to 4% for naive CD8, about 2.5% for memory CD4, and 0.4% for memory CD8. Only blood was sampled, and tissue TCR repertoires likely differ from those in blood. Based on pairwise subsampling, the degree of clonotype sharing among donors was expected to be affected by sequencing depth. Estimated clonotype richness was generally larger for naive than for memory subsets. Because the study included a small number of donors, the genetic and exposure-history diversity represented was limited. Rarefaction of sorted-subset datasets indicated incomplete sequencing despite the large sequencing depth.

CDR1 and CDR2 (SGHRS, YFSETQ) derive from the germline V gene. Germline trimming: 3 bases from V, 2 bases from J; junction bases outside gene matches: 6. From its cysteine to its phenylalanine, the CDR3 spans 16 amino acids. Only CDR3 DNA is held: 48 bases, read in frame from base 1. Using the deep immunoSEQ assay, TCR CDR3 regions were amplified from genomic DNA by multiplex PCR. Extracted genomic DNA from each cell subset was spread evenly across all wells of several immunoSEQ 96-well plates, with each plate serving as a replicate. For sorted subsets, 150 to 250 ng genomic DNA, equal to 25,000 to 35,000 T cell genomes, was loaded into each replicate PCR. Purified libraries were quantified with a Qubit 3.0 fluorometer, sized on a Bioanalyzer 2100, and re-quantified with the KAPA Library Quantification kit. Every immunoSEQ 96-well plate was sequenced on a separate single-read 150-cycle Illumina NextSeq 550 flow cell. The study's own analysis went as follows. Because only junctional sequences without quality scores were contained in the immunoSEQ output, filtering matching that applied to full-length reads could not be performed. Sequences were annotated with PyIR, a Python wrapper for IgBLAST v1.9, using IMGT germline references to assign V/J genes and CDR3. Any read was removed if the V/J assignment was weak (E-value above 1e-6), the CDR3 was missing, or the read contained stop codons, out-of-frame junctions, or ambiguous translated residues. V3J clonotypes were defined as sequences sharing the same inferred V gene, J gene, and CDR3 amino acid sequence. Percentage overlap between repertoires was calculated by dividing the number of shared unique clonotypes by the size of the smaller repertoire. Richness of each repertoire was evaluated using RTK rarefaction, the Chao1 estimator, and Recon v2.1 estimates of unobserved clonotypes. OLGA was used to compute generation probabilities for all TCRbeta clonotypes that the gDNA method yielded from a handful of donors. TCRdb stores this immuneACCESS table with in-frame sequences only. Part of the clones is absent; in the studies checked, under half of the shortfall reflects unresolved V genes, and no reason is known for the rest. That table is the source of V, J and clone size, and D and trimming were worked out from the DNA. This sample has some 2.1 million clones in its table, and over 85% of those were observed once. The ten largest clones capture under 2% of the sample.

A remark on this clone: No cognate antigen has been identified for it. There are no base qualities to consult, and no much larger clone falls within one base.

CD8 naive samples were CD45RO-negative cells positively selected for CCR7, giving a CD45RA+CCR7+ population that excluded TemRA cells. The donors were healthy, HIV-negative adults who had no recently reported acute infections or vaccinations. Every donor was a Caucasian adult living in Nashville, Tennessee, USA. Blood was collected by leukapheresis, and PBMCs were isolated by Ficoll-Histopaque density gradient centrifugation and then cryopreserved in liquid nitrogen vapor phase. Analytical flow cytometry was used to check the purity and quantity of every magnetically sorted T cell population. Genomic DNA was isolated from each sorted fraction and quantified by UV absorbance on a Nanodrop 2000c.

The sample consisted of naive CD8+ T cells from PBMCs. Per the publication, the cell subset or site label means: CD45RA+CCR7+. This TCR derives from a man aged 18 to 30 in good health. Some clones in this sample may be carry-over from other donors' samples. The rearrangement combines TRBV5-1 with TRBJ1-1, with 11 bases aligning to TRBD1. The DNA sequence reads TGCGCCAGCAGCTCTTGGACAGGGGGCCTAAACACTGAAGCTTTCTTT. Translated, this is CASSSWTGGLNTEAFF.